This T cell receptor (beta chain) came from a study of T cells in Graves' hyperthyroidism and ophthalmopathy. Diagnosis rested on symptoms, serum thyroxine and TRAb, thyroid ultrasound, and orbital computed tomography. The PBMCs were taken from approximately 11 ml of fresh peripheral blood. V was clipped by 0 bases and J by 6 bases, with 10 bases between them. Germline values: CDR1 SGHRS, CDR2 YFSETQ. CDR3 length equals 13 residues. TCR beta CDR3 region amplification was performed from RNA transcripts. HTBI primers drove first-round RT-PCR of the TCR CDR3. TCRdb re-called the multiplex PCR reads through MiXCR, storing one row per CDR3 protein. Among about 590,000 distinct CDR3 sequences listed, more than 15% were seen once.

This receptor was taken from a woman aged 25-40 years with Graves' hyperthyroidism. What was sequenced was blood. The chain recombines TRBV5-1 with TRBJ2-7; D is unresolved. CDR3 nucleotides: TGCGCCAGCAGCTTGGATTTCGCCCTCGAGCAGTACTTC. Its protein product is CASSLDFALEQYF.